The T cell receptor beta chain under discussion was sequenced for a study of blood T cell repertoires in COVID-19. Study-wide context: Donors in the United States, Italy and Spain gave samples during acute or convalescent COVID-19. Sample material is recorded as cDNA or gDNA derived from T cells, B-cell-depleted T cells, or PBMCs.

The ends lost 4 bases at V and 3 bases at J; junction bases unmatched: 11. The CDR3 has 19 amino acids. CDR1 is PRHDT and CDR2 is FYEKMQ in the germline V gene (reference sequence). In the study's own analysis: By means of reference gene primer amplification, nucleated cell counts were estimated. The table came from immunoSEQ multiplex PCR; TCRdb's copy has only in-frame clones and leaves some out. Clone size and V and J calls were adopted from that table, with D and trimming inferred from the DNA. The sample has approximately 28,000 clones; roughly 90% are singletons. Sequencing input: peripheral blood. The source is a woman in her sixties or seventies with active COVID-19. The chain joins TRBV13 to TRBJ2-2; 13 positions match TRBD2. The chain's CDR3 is CASSYYGLAGVNDTGELFF. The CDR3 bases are TGTGCCAGCAGCTACTACGGACTAGCGGGAGTAAATGACACCGGGGAGCTGTTTTTT.